Listed below are T cell receptor beta chains from one sample, sequenced in a study of CD8 T cells in ankylosing spondylitis. A single record per CDR3 protein comes from TCRdb applying MiXCR to the 5' RACE reads. The table has about 160,000 distinct CDR3 sequences, about 17% seen once. Sequencing was done on a sample of blood, either unsorted or a sorted T cell fraction (not recorded which). The receptor set was obtained from a male donor with ankylosing spondylitis or in good health (not recorded which). Both conserved end residues are part of each CDR3. Each record gives: J gene, clone size, D gene, V gene, CDR3 DNA, CDR3 protein. A D gene is named only where the DNA matches it firmly. Rows may omit the clone size; those that give it use once, few, many or a size class.

TRBJ1-1 | many | . | TRBV20-1 | TGCAGTGCCGGGGAGATTGGAGGGGACACTGAAGCTTTCTTT | CSAGEIGGDTEAFF
TRBJ2-7 | . | . | TRBV18 | TGTGCCAGCTCACCGTCAAGGGCCCTTCGGGACGAGCAGTACTTC | CASSPSRALRDEQYF
TRBJ2-1 | few | . | TRBV7-3 | TGTGCCAGCAGCTCAGGGAAGGATAATGAGCAGTTCTTC | CASSSGKDNEQFF
TRBJ1-1 | . | . | TRBV7-8 | TGTGCCAGCAGAGGGGCGGGAGTAAACATGAACACTGAAGCTTTCTTT | CASRGAGVNMNTEAFF
TRBJ2-3 | . | . | TRBV29-1 | TGCAGCGTTGAAGATTTCTTTGGGGTAACTGATACGCAGTATTTT | CSVEDFFGVTDTQYF
TRBJ2-7 | many | TRBD1 | TRBV25-1 | TGTGCCAGCAGTGAATTGTTCCCCGGGACAGGGGATCGTTACGAGCAGTACTTC | CASSELFPGTGDRYEQYF
TRBJ2-5 | . | . | TRBV28 | TGTGCCAGCAGCTTCCTAACGGGGGCCTCCAGCCAGTACTTC | CASSFLTGASSQYF
TRBJ1-1 | many | . | TRBV5-1 | TGCGCCAGCAGCTTTAATGGGCTCCGAATGAACACTGAAGCTTTCTTT | CASSFNGLRMNTEAFF
TRBJ1-1 | . | . | TRBV7-9 | TGTGCCAGCAGCTTATCCCGGGGCGGCACTGAAGCTTTCTTT | CASSLSRGGTEAFF
TRBJ2-1 | many | TRBD1 | TRBV5-5 | TGTGCCAGCAGCTTCAACAGGGGGATCTTAAGCTCCTACAATGAGCAGTTCTTC | CASSFNRGILSSYNEQFF
TRBJ2-6 | many | TRBD1 | TRBV29-1 | TGCAGCGCATTAGCCCCAGGGGGCGCTGGGGCCAACGTCCTGACTTTC | CSALAPGGAGANVLTF
TRBJ2-1 | many | . | TRBV14 | TGTGCCAGCAGCCAGGGTAGGTCGAGCTACAATGAGCAGTTCTTC | CASSQGRSSYNEQFF
TRBJ1-5 | . | . | TRBV10-3 | TGTGCCATCAGGGGCGTCGGGAATCAGCCCCAGCATTTT | CAIRGVGNQPQHF
TRBJ2-7 | . | TRBD2 | TRBV12-3/TRBV12-4 | TGTGCCAGCAGGACTTGGGGCGGGAGTTTGGAGCAGTACTTC | CASRTWGGSLEQYF
TRBJ2-3 | many | TRBD2 | TRBV5-1 | TGCGCCAGCAGCTTAGAGCCTAGCGGGAGCGCAGATACGCAGTATTTT | CASSLEPSGSADTQYF
TRBJ2-7 | many | . | TRBV10-3 | TGTGCCATCACCACCGACTTGAGCTACGAGCAGTACTTC | CAITTDLSYEQYF
TRBJ2-7 | many | . | TRBV6-5 | TGTGCCAGCAGTTACGGGGACCGTCGGTACTTC | CASSYGDRRYF
TRBJ2-1 | . | TRBD2 | TRBV20-1 | TGCAGGGGCCAGGCTCCGGGTTTGACTAGCGGGCCCGACTACAATGAGCAGTTCTTC | CRGQAPGLTSGPDYNEQFF
TRBJ1-5 | few | TRBD1 | TRBV28 | TGTGCCAGCAGTTACGACAGGGGGGATCAGCCCCAGCATTTT | CASSYDRGDQPQHF
TRBJ2-6 | . | . | TRBV5-1 | TGCGCCAGCAGCGATTTCCCTGGGGCCAACGTCCTGACTTTC | CASSDFPGANVLTF
TRBJ2-1 | many | . | TRBV29-1 | TGCAGCGTTGAAGATCGCGGGTGGCAGTTCTTC | CSVEDRGWQFF
TRBJ1-5 | . | . | TRBV12-3/TRBV12-4 | TGTGCCAGCAGTTTAATCGAGTCAAATCAGCCCCAGCATTTT | CASSLIESNQPQHF
TRBJ2-3 | many | . | TRBV14 | TGTGCCAGCAGCCAAGAAATCAGTTTAACAGATACGCAGTATTTT | CASSQEISLTDTQYF
TRBJ2-1 | many | . | TRBV20-1 | TGCAGTTGCCGGACCTACAATGAGCAGTTCTTC | CSCRTYNEQFF
TRBJ1-5 | few | . | TRBV7-9 | TGTGCCAGCAGCTTAGATGGGGGGGCCGGCAATCAGCCCCAGCATTTT | CASSLDGGAGNQPQHF
TRBJ2-1 | few | TRBD1 | TRBV20-1 | TGCAGTGCTTCGGGACAGGGGGCGGGAGCGCTCTACAATGAGCAGTTCTTC | CSASGQGAGALYNEQFF
TRBJ2-4 | . | . | TRBV9 | TGTGCCAGCAGCGTAGATTCGGGGTCCAAAAACATTCAGTACTTC | CASSVDSGSKNIQYF
TRBJ2-1 | many | TRBD2 | TRBV27 | TGTGCCAGCAGTTCTAGCGGGAGGGCCCTCGTTGAGCAGTTCTTC | CASSSSGRALVEQFF
TRBJ1-1 | many | . | TRBV28 | TGTGCCAGCAGTTTATGGACCACCGGTTGGGTAGCTTTCTTT | CASSLWTTGWVAFF
TRBJ2-2 | . | . | TRBV6-5 | TGTGCCAGCAAGGGGCAGAACACCGGGGAGCTGTTTTTT | CASKGQNTGELFF
TRBJ1-1 | many | . | TRBV20-1 | TGCAGTGCTAGAGGGTTGGCGACCTTGAACACTGAAGCTTTCTTT | CSARGLATLNTEAFF
TRBJ2-1 | . | . | TRBV6-5 | . | CASSSTLGGYNEQFF
TRBJ2-5 | . | TRBD2 | TRBV28 | TGTGCCAGCAGTGTAGCGGGGCGACAAGAGACCCAGTACTTC | CASSVAGRQETQYF
TRBJ1-1 | many | . | TRBV2 | TGTGCCAGCAGTGAGGATGGACTGATGAACACTGAAGCTTTCTTT | CASSEDGLMNTEAFF
TRBJ2-7 | many | . | TRBV5-6 | TGTGCCAGCAGCTTACTACCCTCCTCCGTGAGGTCCTACGAGCAGTACTTC | CASSLLPSSVRSYEQYF
TRBJ2-3 | few | . | TRBV5-6 | TGTGCCAGCAGCCCACCCCCGGGAGTGATGAATACGCAGTATTTT | CASSPPPGVMNTQYF
TRBJ2-2 | few | TRBD1 | TRBV13 | TGTGCCAGTCGGAGGAGGGACAGGGGTCACACCGGGGAGCTGTTTTTT | CASRRRDRGHTGELFF
TRBJ2-1 | . | TRBD2 | TRBV20-1 | TGCAGTGCTAGAGATGGGGCGGGAGGGGTCGATGAGCAGTTCTTC | CSARDGAGGVDEQFF
TRBJ2-3 | . | TRBD2 | TRBV13 | TGTGCCAGCAGCGTAGCGGGAGGCCCCCCGCAAGATACGCAGTATTTT | CASSVAGGPPQDTQYF
TRBJ2-5 | few | TRBD1 | TRBV5-5 | TGTGCCGACTGTTGGACAGGGAGGCCATGGGAGACCCAGTACTTC | CADCWTGRPWETQYF
TRBJ2-1 | . | . | TRBV3-1 | TGTGCCAGCAGCCAAGGGCTCCGTGACAATGAGCAGTTCTTC | CASSQGLRDNEQFF
TRBJ2-1 | few | . | TRBV28 | TGTGCCAGCAGTTTAACCACCGAGACAGGTAACAATGAGCAGTTCTTC | CASSLTTETGNNEQFF
TRBJ2-5 | few | . | TRBV28 | TGTGCCAGCAGCCCTCAGACAGTCCAAGAGACCCAGTACTTC | CASSPQTVQETQYF